This is a list of T cell receptor beta chains from one sample in a study of blood T cell repertoires in COVID-19. The repertoire was sequenced with immunoSEQ multiplex PCR; TCRdb's copy has only in-frame clones and lacks some. This table has 380,000 or so clones, around 90% appearing once. The sample taken for sequencing was PBMCs or T cells enriched from blood (not recorded which). The receptors originated from a woman between 40 and 50 years old with acute COVID-19. Each CDR3 is given with its conserved first and last residue. Fields, in order: D gene, J gene, clone size, V gene, CDR3 length, CDR3 protein, CDR3 DNA. D genes are given only for firm matches. Size is stated for part of the rows, as once, few or many counts, or as a class when the clone is expanded.

>NA|TRBJ1-1|NA|TRBV18|15
CASSPGLAQWTEAFF
TGTGCCAGCTCACCAGGGTTGGCACAGTGGACTGAAGCTTTCTTT
>NA|TRBJ1-2|NA|TRBV10-2|13
CASSEDSSAGYTF
TGCGCCAGCAGTGAGGACAGTTCTGCGGGCTACACCTTC
>TRBD1|TRBJ1-3|NA|TRBV7-9|17
CASSLAGTGVGGNTIYF
TGTGCCAGCAGCTTAGCGGGGACAGGGGTAGGTGGAAACACCATATATTTT
>TRBD1|TRBJ1-1|NA|TRBV30|11
CAWRQGEEAFF
TGTGCCTGGCGACAGGGGGAAGAGGCTTTCTTT
>NA|TRBJ1-2|NA|TRBV12-3/TRBV12-4|11
CASSSQGRYTF
TGTGCCAGCAGTTCTCAGGGTCGCTACACCTTC
>TRBD2|TRBJ2-2|NA|TRBV5-1|18
CASQLISPGGGTTGELFF
TGCGCCAGCCAGCTCATTAGTCCCGGGGGGGGAACGACCGGGGAGCTGTTTTTT
>NA|TRBJ1-1|NA|TRBV19|13
CASSIAVDWEAFF
TGTGCCAGTAGTATAGCGGTAGATTGGGAAGCTTTCTTT
>NA|TRBJ1-1|NA|TRBV21-1|13
CASEEPLNTEAFF
TGTGCCAGCGAGGAGCCCTTGAACACTGAAGCTTTCTTT
>NA|TRBJ1-1|NA|TRBV11-2|16
CASSLVQVRMNTEAFF
TGTGCCAGCAGCTTAGTGCAGGTTAGGATGAACACTGAAGCTTTCTTT
>NA|TRBJ1-1|NA|TRBV4-1|16
CASSQLGPIVATEAFF
TGCGCCAGCAGCCAACTTGGCCCCATTGTGGCCACTGAAGCTTTCTTT
>NA|TRBJ1-3|NA|TRBV9|14
CASSVVSTGNTIYF
TGTGCCAGCAGCGTAGTTAGTACCGGGAACACCATATATTTT
>NA|TRBJ1-1|NA|TRBV30|15
CAWSVLGGPDTEAFF
TGTGCCTGGAGTGTACTCGGAGGGCCCGACACTGAAGCTTTCTTT
>TRBD1|TRBJ2-3|once|TRBV7-9|15
CASRDPGQGTDTQYF
TGTGCCAGCAGAGACCCGGGACAGGGCACAGATACGCAGTATTTT
>NA|TRBJ2-5|NA|TRBV12-3/TRBV12-4|13
CASSLRLQETQYF
TGTGCCAGCAGTTTAAGACTCCAAGAGACCCAGTACTTC
>TRBD2|TRBJ2-5|NA|TRBV30|13
CAWSDLAEETQYF
TGTGCCTGGAGTGACCTAGCGGAAGAGACCCAGTACTTC
>NA|TRBJ1-2|NA|TRBV6-2/TRBV6-3|13
CASSYGRNYGYTF
TGTGCCAGCAGTTACGGGAGGAACTATGGCTACACCTTC
>NA|TRBJ1-3|NA|TRBV4-2|15
CASREVGGSGNTIYF
TGTGCCAGCAGGGAAGTGGGGGGCTCTGGAAACACCATATATTTT
>NA|TRBJ1-6|NA|TRBV20-1|11
CSASFGSPLHF
TGCAGTGCTAGTTTCGGTTCACCCCTCCACTTT
>NA|TRBJ1-1|NA|TRBV10-3|13
CAVGPNMNTEAFF
TGTGCCGTGGGGCCAAACATGAACACTGAAGCTTTCTTT
>TRBD1|TRBJ1-2|NA|TRBV7-9|15
CASSPGQGANYGYTF
TGTGCCAGCAGCCCCGGACAGGGAGCTAACTATGGCTACACCTTC
>NA|TRBJ1-6|NA|TRBV4-1|16
CASSQESVGAGSPLHF
TGCGCCAGCAGCCAAGAAAGTGTAGGGGCAGGGTCACCCCTCCACTTT
>NA|TRBJ1-1|NA|TRBV6-1|14
CASSEGHRGTEAFF
TGTGCCAGCAGTGAGGGACATAGGGGCACTGAAGCTTTCTTT
>NA|TRBJ1-6|NA|TRBV5-1|16
CASSLDRPSYNSPLHF
TGCGCCAGCAGCTTGGACAGGCCATCCTATAATTCACCCCTCCACTTT
>TRBD1|TRBJ1-6|NA|TRBV13|12
CASSPGTGVLHF
TGTGCCAGCAGTCCCGGGACAGGAGTCCTCCACTTT
>TRBD1|TRBJ2-7|NA|TRBV4-1|15
CASSQDQGQLYEQYF
TGCGCCAGCAGCCAAGATCAGGGACAGCTGTACGAGCAGTACTTC
>TRBD1|TRBJ1-6|NA|TRBV7-4|15
CASGLTGEGNSPLHF
TGTGCCAGCGGGCTGACAGGGGAGGGTAATTCACCCCTCCACTTT
>TRBD1|TRBJ2-7|NA|TRBV30|13
CAWAGTVAREQYF
TGTGCCTGGGCCGGGACAGTGGCGAGGGAGCAGTACTTC
>NA|TRBJ2-1|NA|TRBV15|16
CATSRDFASPGNEQFF
TGTGCCACCAGCAGAGATTTCGCCAGCCCGGGAAATGAGCAGTTCTTC
>TRBD1|TRBJ1-1|NA|TRBV29-1|14
CSVTGGSPHTEAFF
TGCAGCGTGACAGGGGGCAGTCCGCACACTGAAGCTTTCTTT
>NA|TRBJ2-5|NA|TRBV6-5|15
CATTVGWESQETQYF
TGTGCCACCACCGTTGGGTGGGAGTCTCAAGAGACCCAGTACTTC
>TRBD1|TRBJ2-7|NA|TRBV24-1|16
CATSDLSGQGGDEQYF
TGTGCCACCAGTGATTTATCGGGACAGGGTGGGGACGAGCAGTACTTC
>NA|TRBJ1-5|NA|TRBV28|16
CASSRSAGRGNQPQHF
TGTGCCAGCAGTCGATCGGCAGGTAGAGGGAATCAGCCCCAGCATTTT
>TRBD1|TRBJ1-1|NA|TRBV6-5|14
CATSHRGSNTEAFF
TGTGCCACTAGCCACAGGGGGTCGAACACTGAAGCTTTCTTT
>TRBD1|TRBJ2-1|NA|TRBV7-2|16
CASSSDPWTGDNEQFF
TGTGCCAGCAGCTCCGATCCTTGGACAGGGGACAATGAGCAGTTCTTC
>NA|TRBJ2-1|NA|TRBV7-2|14
CASSFRPGNNEQFF
TGTGCCAGCAGCTTCCGCCCGGGAAACAATGAGCAGTTCTTC
>TRBD2|TRBJ2-3|NA|TRBV4-2|14
CASSRSGAGDTQYF
TGTGCCAGCAGCCGTAGCGGGGCGGGAGATACGCAGTATTTT
>NA|TRBJ2-4|NA|TRBV19|12
CASTGGQAIQYF
TGTGCCAGTACGGGTGGCCAAGCAATTCAGTACTTC
>NA|TRBJ1-2|NA|TRBV11-2|13
CASSFGPARGYTF
TGTGCCAGCAGCTTTGGGCCAGCACGCGGCTACACCTTC
>NA|TRBJ1-2|NA|TRBV19|12
CASNPGYSGYTF
TGTGCCAGTAACCCAGGGTACTCTGGCTACACCTTC
>TRBD1|TRBJ1-4|NA|TRBV5-1|15
CASRVGTATNEKLFF
TGCGCCAGCAGAGTGGGGACAGCAACTAATGAAAAACTGTTTTTT
>NA|TRBJ2-1|NA|TRBV7-2|15
CASSLAGGLYNEQFF
TGTGCCAGCAGCTTAGCTGGGGGCCTCTACAATGAGCAGTTCTTC
>NA|TRBJ1-2|NA|TRBV15|16
CATSRDGQGGPYGYTF
TGTGCCACCAGCAGAGATGGTCAGGGAGGTCCTTATGGCTACACCTTC
>TRBD1|TRBJ1-2|NA|TRBV7-9|17
CASSENWRGQSNYGYTF
TGTGCCAGCAGCGAGAACTGGAGGGGGCAGTCGAACTATGGCTACACCTTC
>NA|TRBJ1-1|NA|TRBV2|14
CASSLSGTYTEAFF
TGTGCCAGCAGTCTATCAGGGACATACACTGAAGCTTTCTTT
>NA|TRBJ1-6|few|TRBV7-9|14
CASSTQTDNSPLHF
TGTGCCAGCAGCACCCAGACAGATAATTCACCCCTCCACTTT
>NA|TRBJ1-3|NA|TRBV2|13
CASNGHSGNTIYF
TGTGCCAGCAACGGACACTCTGGAAACACCATATATTTT
>NA|TRBJ2-7|few|TRBV6-6|11
CASSYSTEQYF
TGTGCCAGCAGTTACTCGACAGAGCAGTACTTC
>NA|TRBJ1-2|NA|TRBV7-9|13
CASRKTGSYGYTF
TGTGCCAGCAGGAAAACAGGGAGCTATGGCTACACCTTC
>TRBD1|TRBJ1-1|NA|TRBV25-1|15
CASSTRDRGNTEAFF
TGTGCCAGCAGTACCCGGGACAGGGGGAACACTGAAGCTTTCTTT